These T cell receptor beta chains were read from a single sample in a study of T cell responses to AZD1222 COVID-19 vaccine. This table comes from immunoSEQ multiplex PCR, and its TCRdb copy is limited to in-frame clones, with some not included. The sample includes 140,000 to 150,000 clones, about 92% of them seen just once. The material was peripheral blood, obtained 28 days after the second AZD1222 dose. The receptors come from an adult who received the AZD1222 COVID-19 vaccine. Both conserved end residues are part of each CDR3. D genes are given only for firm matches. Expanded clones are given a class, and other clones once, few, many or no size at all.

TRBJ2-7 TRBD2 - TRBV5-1 CASSLGLAGGPHEQYF TGCGCCAGCAGCTTAGGACTAGCGGGAGGGCCCCACGAGCAGTACTTC
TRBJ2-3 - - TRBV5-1 CASSLGRAGIPDTQYF TGCGCCAGCAGCTTGGGGAGGGCCGGGATTCCAGATACGCAGTATTTT
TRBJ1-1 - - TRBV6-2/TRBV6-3 CASSYGPRGEAFF TGTGCCAGCAGTTACGGGCCCAGGGGAGAAGCTTTCTTT
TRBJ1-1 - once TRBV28 CASSRKVNTEAFF TGTGCCAGCAGCCGGAAGGTAAACACTGAAGCTTTCTTT
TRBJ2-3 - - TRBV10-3 CAVRTDTQYF TGTGCCGTCCGGACAGATACGCAGTATTTT
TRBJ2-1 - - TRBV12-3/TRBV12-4 CASSPTLQREQFF TGTGCCAGCAGTCCAACCCTCCAGCGGGAGCAGTTCTTC
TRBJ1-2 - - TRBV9 CASSSVGHYGYTF TGTGCCAGCAGCTCGGTCGGGCACTATGGCTACACCTTC
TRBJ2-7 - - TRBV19 CASSGGYEQYF TGTGCCAGTAGCGGGGGATACGAGCAGTACTTC
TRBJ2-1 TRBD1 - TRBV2 CASSADRVPYNEQFF TGTGCCAGCAGTGCAGACAGGGTTCCCTACAATGAGCAGTTCTTC
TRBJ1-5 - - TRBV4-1 CASSQLGIQPQHF TGCGCCAGCAGCCAACTGGGGATTCAGCCCCAGCATTTT
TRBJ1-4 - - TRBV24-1 CATSDPLQGVEKLFF TGTGCCACCAGTGATCCCCTGCAGGGAGTTGAAAAACTGTTTTTT
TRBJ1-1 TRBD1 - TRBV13 CASSSGTGGVTEAFF TGTGCCAGCAGCTCGGGAACAGGGGGCGTAACTGAAGCTTTCTTT
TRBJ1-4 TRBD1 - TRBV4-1 CASSQDTPGQENEKLFF TGCGCCAGCAGCCAAGACACCCCGGGACAGGAAAATGAAAAACTGTTTTTT
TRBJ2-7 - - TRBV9 CASSAAPVQVYEQYF TGTGCCAGCAGCGCGGCGCCGGTACAGGTCTACGAGCAGTACTTC
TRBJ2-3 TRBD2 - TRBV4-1 CASSQVVAGGPFSTDTQYF TGCGCCAGCAGCCAAGTCGTAGCGGGAGGTCCCTTTAGCACAGATACGCAGTATTTT
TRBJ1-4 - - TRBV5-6 CASSFVPTTNEKLFF TGTGCCAGCAGCTTCGTCCCGACAACTAATGAAAAACTGTTTTTT
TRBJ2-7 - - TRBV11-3 CASSLTGYEQYF TGTGCCAGCAGCTTAACCGGATACGAGCAGTACTTC
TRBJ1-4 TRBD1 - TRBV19 CASSKGGWEKLFF TGTGCCAGTAGTAAAGGGGGCTGGGAAAAACTGTTTTTT
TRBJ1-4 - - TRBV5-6 CASSLLGPNEKLFF TGTGCCAGCAGCTTGCTGGGACCTAATGAAAAACTGTTTTTT
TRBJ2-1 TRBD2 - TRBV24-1 CATSGTRGYNEQFF TGTGCCACCAGTGGGACTAGAGGCTACAATGAGCAGTTCTTC
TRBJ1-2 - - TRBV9 CASSVGVESPGVEFHTF TGTGCCAGCAGCGTAGGGGTCGAGAGTCCGGGTGTGGAGTTCCACACCTTC
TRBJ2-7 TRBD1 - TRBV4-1 CASSHTNRGKVREQYF TGCGCCAGCAGCCATACCAACAGGGGGAAGGTACGCGAGCAGTACTTC
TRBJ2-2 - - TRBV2 CARKRAGELFF TGTGCCAGAAAGAGGGCCGGGGAGCTGTTTTTT
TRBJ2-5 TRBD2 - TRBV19 CASSIGLAGGPRETQYF TGTGCCAGTAGTATTGGGCTAGCGGGAGGGCCAAGGGAGACCCAGTACTTC
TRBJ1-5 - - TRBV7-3 CASSLRGDNNQPQHF TGTGCCAGCAGCTTAAGAGGGGATAACAATCAGCCCCAGCATTTT
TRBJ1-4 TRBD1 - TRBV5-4 CASSLADRHNEKLFF TGTGCCAGCAGCTTGGCGGACAGGCATAATGAAAAACTGTTTTTT
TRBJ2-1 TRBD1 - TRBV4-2 CASSQGLTGAGEQFF TGTGCCAGCAGCCAAGGCCTTACAGGGGCAGGTGAGCAGTTCTTC
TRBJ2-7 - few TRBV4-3 CASSQDWASLSYEQYF TGCGCCAGCAGCCAAGATTGGGCGAGTCTGTCGTACGAGCAGTACTTC
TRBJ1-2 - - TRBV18 CASSPTGGVTSSNYGYTF TGTGCCAGCTCACCGACGGGGGGGGTCACCAGTTCTAACTATGGCTACACCTTC
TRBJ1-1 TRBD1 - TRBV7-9 CASSSLGTGRETEAFF TGTGCCAGCAGCTCCCTAGGGACAGGGCGGGAGACTGAAGCTTTCTTT
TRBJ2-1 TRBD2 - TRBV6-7 CASRLAGPNNEQFF TGTGCCAGCAGACTAGCGGGACCTAACAATGAGCAGTTCTTC
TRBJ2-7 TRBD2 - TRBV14 CASSPRTSGWYEQYF TGTGCCAGCAGCCCACGGACTAGCGGGTGGTACGAGCAGTACTTC
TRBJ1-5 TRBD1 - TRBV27 CASSLVGQVNQPQHF TGTGCCAGCAGTTTGGTCGGACAGGTCAATCAGCCCCAGCATTTT
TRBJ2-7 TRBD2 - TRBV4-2 CASSWGTSSSYEQYF TGTGCCAGCAGCTGGGGGACTAGTTCGTCCTACGAGCAGTACTTC
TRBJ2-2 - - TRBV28 CASREPRGAGELFF TGTGCCAGCAGGGAACCCAGGGGTGCCGGGGAGCTGTTTTTT
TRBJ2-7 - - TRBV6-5 CARRAGKQYF TGTGCCAGGAGGGCAGGGAAGCAGTACTTC
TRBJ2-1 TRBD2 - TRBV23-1 CASSQSAGGLANEQFF TGCGCCAGCAGTCAATCTGCGGGGGGACTAGCAAATGAGCAGTTCTTC
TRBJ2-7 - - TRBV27 CASSFTYRDEQYF TGTGCCAGCAGTTTTACTTACAGGGACGAGCAGTACTTC
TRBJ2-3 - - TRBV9 CASSVWVVDTQYF TGTGCCAGCAGCGTGTGGGTCGTCGATACGCAGTATTTT
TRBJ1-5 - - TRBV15 CATSTGTNQPQHF TGTGCCACCAGCACCGGGACGAATCAGCCCCAGCATTTT